This T cell receptor beta chain appears in the sequencing data of a study of T cells in tumors after PD-1 blockade. Clones were read by immunoSEQ multiplex PCR, and TCRdb kept only the in-frame ones, dropping some. Among just under 65,000 clones listed, 74% were seen once. The CDR3 extends over 16 amino acids. The ends lost 3 bases at V and 2 bases at J; junction bases unmatched: 7. Per germline, CDR1 MDHEN and CDR2 SYDVKM. This clonotype was sampled from a human donor with basal cell carcinoma. The V and J genes are TRBV28 and TRBJ2-3; TRBD2 matches at 8 bases. This specimen was PBMCs, taken after anti-PD-1 treatment. This CDR3 is CASSFLGTRVTDTQYF. The CDR3 DNA is TGTGCCAGCAGTTTCTTGGGGACTAGGGTCACAGATACGCAGTATTTT.